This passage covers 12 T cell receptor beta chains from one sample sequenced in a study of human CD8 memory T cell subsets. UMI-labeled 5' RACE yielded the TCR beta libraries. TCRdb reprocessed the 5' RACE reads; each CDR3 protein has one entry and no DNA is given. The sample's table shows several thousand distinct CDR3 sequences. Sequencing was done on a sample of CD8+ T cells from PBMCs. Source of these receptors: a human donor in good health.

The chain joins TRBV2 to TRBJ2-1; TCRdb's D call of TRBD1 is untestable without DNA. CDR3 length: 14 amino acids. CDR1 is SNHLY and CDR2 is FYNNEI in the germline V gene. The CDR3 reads CASSGGQGYNEQFF.

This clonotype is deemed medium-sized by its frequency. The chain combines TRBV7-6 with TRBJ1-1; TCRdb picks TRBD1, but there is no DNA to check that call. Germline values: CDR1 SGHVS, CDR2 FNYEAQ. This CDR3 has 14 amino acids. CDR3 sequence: CASSARQENTEAFF.

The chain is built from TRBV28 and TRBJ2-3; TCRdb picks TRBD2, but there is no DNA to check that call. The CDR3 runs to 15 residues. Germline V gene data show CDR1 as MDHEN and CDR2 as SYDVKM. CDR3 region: CATRPEGLYTDTQYF.

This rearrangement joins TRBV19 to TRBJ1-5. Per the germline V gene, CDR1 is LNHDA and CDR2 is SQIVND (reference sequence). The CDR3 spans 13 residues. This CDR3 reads CASSILIRQPQHF.

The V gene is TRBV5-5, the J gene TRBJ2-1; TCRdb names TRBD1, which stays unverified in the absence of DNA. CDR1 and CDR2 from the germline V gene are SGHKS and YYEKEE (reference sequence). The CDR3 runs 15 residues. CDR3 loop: CASSSPGQGSNEQFF.

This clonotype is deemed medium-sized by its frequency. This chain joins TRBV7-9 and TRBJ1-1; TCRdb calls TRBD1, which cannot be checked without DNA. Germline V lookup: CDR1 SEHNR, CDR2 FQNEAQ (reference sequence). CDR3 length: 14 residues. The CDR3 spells CASSLGPGGTEAFF.

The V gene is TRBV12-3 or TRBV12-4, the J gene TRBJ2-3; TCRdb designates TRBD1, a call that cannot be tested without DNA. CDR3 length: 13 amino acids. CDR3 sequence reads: CASSFPPRDTQYF.

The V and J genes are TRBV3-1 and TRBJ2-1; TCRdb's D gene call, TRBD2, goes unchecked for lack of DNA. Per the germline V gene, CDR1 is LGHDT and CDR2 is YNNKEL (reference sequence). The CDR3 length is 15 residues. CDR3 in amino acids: CASSEGLAGSNEQFF.

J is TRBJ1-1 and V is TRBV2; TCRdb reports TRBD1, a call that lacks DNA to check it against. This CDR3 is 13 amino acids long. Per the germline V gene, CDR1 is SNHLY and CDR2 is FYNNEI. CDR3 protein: CASGDGESTEAFF. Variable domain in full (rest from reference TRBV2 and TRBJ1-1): EPEVTQTPSHQVTQMGQEVILRCVPISNHLYFYWYRQILGQKVEFLVSFYNNEISEKSEIFDDQFSVERPDGSNFTLKIRSTKLEDSAMYFCASGDGESTEAFFGQGTRLTVV.

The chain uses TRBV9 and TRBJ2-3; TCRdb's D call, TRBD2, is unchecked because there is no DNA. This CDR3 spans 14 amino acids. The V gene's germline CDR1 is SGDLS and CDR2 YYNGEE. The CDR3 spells CASSEGLAGDTQYF.

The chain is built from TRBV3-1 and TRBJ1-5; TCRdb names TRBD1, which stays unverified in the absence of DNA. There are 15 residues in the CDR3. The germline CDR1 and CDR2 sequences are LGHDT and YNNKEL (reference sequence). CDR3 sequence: CASSQSRLSNQPQHF.

The CDR3 sequence: CASSAGLAVFISYEQYF. The chain joins TRBV6-1 to TRBJ2-7; TCRdb's assignment of TRBD2 cannot be checked, as there is no DNA. This CDR3 comprises 17 residues. CDR1 and CDR2 from the germline V gene are MNHNS and SASEGT.